This T cell receptor beta chain was found in a study of blood T cell repertoires in COVID-19. Study as a whole: Samples came from the United States, Italy and Spain, spanning acute and convalescent COVID-19. Sources were T cells, B-cell-depleted T cells, or PBMCs; the material itself was cDNA or gDNA.

Per the original methods: Cell counts per sample came from amplifying reference gene primers. Sequencing used immunoSEQ multiplex PCR; TCRdb keeps in-frame clones, though not all of them. From that table come the V and J calls and clone size; the DNA was used to work out D and trimming. This sample has approximately 230,000 clones, with about 91% found just once. Sequenced input: peripheral blood. This TCR came from a man older than 75 with acute or convalescent COVID-19.

The CDR3 DNA is TGTGCCAGCAGGGGGACAGGGATCTATGGCTACACCTTC. It translates to CASRGTGIYGYTF. The chain links TRBV2 to TRBJ1-2, with 9 bases fitting TRBD1. This CDR3 is 13 amino acids long. CDR1 is SNHLY, CDR2 FYNNEI, per germline. Trimming at V came to 6 bases and at J to 4 bases, leaving 3 bases not matched to a gene.